This is a list of T cell receptor beta chains from one sample in a study of control samples from healthy donors and cancer patients. Sequencing used immunoSEQ multiplex PCR; TCRdb keeps in-frame clones, though not all of them. This sample has about 180,000 clones, with 90% found just once. Material: blood. These receptor sequences come from a woman between 45 and 60 years old in good health. The CDR3 runs from the conserved cysteine through the conserved F or W. D genes are given only for firm matches. Clone size is given for some rows only: seen once, a few or many times, or a class if the clone is expanded.

v_call	d_call	clone_size	j_call	cdr3_nt	cdr3_aa
TRBV19	NA	once	TRBJ1-5	TGTGCCAGTCGTACAGGGAGGGACCAGCCCCAGCATTTT	CASRTGRDQPQHF
TRBV9	TRBD1	NA	TRBJ2-7	TGTGCCAGCAGCGTAGACAGGGGGGACTACGAGCAGTACTTC	CASSVDRGDYEQYF
TRBV28	NA	NA	TRBJ1-5	TGTGCCAGCAGTTTATACGATCAGCCCCAGCATTTT	CASSLYDQPQHF
TRBV3-1/TRBV3-2	NA	NA	TRBJ1-6	TGTGCCAGCAGCCAAGCTATGGGGCATTCACCCCTCCACTTT	CASSQAMGHSPLHF
TRBV7-2	NA	NA	TRBJ2-5	TGTGCCAGCAGCTTAGGCCCTAGGGCCGAGACCCAGTACTTC	CASSLGPRAETQYF
TRBV7-2	NA	few	TRBJ2-1	TGTGCCAGCAGCGAGAAGTATGAGCAGTTCTTC	CASSEKYEQFF
TRBV24-1	NA	NA	TRBJ2-2	TGTGCCACCAGTGACCGCGTAGGCAGGGGCTCCACCGGGGAGCTGTTTTTT	CATSDRVGRGSTGELFF
TRBV10-3	NA	NA	TRBJ1-2	TGTGCCATCAGTGCCACGGGTGAGGGCTACACCTTC	CAISATGEGYTF
TRBV7-2	NA	NA	TRBJ2-3	TGTGCCAGCAGCTTAGGTCGGGTGGGGCGGGCCCCAGATACGCAGTATTTT	CASSLGRVGRAPDTQYF
TRBV3-1/TRBV3-2	NA	NA	TRBJ1-1	TGTGCCAGCAGCCCCCCCGGGGGGTCGGCTGAAGCTTTCTTT	CASSPPGGSAEAFF
TRBV28	TRBD1	NA	TRBJ2-7	TGTGCCAGCAGTTACGCCGGGACAGGAGCCTACGAGCAGTACTTC	CASSYAGTGAYEQYF
TRBV19	NA	NA	TRBJ2-7	TGTGCCAGTAGGGCTGGACCCGACTACGAGCAGTACTTC	CASRAGPDYEQYF
TRBV3-1/TRBV3-2	NA	NA	TRBJ1-1	TGTGCCAGCAGCCAAGCGGGGACCACTGAAGCTTTCTTT	CASSQAGTTEAFF
TRBV7-6	NA	NA	TRBJ1-1	TGTGCCAGCAGCAGGACGGGGAACACTGAAGCTTTCTTT	CASSRTGNTEAFF
TRBV6-6	NA	NA	TRBJ2-5	TGTGCCAGCAGTTACTCGACGACAGTTCAAGAGACCCAGTACTTC	CASSYSTTVQETQYF
TRBV6-6	NA	NA	TRBJ1-1	TGTGCCAGCGCCGGGGGGACCTGGGCTTTCTTT	CASAGGTWAFF
TRBV30	NA	NA	TRBJ1-6	TGTGCCTGGAGTAATATGTTAGGGTCACCCCTCCACTTT	CAWSNMLGSPLHF
TRBV6-2/TRBV6-3	TRBD2	NA	TRBJ2-1	TGTGCCAGCAGTTATTTGGTAGCGGGACCCCGCAATGAGCAGTTCTTC	CASSYLVAGPRNEQFF
TRBV9	NA	NA	TRBJ2-7	TGTGCCAGCAGCCCCCGGGACCGCGAGCAGTACTTC	CASSPRDREQYF
TRBV9	NA	NA	TRBJ2-5	TGTGCCAGCAGCGTAGCGGGCGACCAAGAGACCCAGTACTTC	CASSVAGDQETQYF
TRBV28	NA	NA	TRBJ1-1	TGTGCCAGCAGTTTACTTTCGGGTGAAGCTTTCTTT	CASSLLSGEAFF
TRBV11-2	TRBD2	NA	TRBJ2-3	TGTGCCAGCAGCTTAGTACTAGCGAGTAGTACAGATACGCAGTATTTT	CASSLVLASSTDTQYF
TRBV9	TRBD2	NA	TRBJ2-7	TGTGCCAGCAGCGTAGGGGCCCAGCGGGAGTTCAACGAGCAGTACTTC	CASSVGAQREFNEQYF
TRBV20-1	NA	once	TRBJ2-7	TGCAGTGCTAGTGGAGGGAGAGAAGCACGGGAATTCTACGAGCAGTACTTC	CSASGGREAREFYEQYF
TRBV5-1	NA	NA	TRBJ1-5	TGCGCCAGCAGCTTGGATCGGAATCAGCCCCAGCATTTT	CASSLDRNQPQHF
TRBV10-3	TRBD1	NA	TRBJ2-3	TGTGCCATCAGGACAGGGGAAGGAGATACGCAGTATTTT	CAIRTGEGDTQYF
TRBV6-1	NA	few	TRBJ2-7	TGTGCCAGCAGTGCCGGATTCGGGTCTGTGACCTACGAGCAGTACTTC	CASSAGFGSVTYEQYF
TRBV7-2	TRBD2	NA	TRBJ2-2	TGTGCCAGCTCAAGGACTAGCGGGAGTTTCACCGGGGAGCTGTTTTTT	CASSRTSGSFTGELFF
TRBV12-3/TRBV12-4	NA	once	TRBJ1-1	TGTGCCAGCAGTTTCGGGGGGGGGACTGAAGCTTTCTTT	CASSFGGGTEAFF
TRBV10-3	NA	NA	TRBJ1-1	TGTGCCATCAGTGGTGTCAGGGCCACTGAAGCTTTCTTT	CAISGVRATEAFF
TRBV10-2	TRBD1	NA	TRBJ2-1	TGCGCCAGCAGAGGGGACAGGACCTACAATGAGCAGTTCTTC	CASRGDRTYNEQFF
TRBV4-3	NA	NA	TRBJ1-2	TGCGCCAGCAGCCAAGATTCAGGCTATGGCTACACCTTC	CASSQDSGYGYTF
TRBV12-3/TRBV12-4	NA	once	TRBJ1-5	TGTGCCAGCAGTGGGCTCGGGACGATCCAGCATTTT	CASSGLGTIQHF
TRBV25-1	NA	NA	TRBJ1-2	TGTGCCAGCAGTAATATTTGGGGGGGGAACACCTTC	CASSNIWGGNTF
TRBV19	TRBD1	NA	TRBJ1-6	TGTGCCAGTAGATCCGGGACAGGGGCAAGATTCTATAATTCACCCCTCCACTTT	CASRSGTGARFYNSPLHF
TRBV19	NA	NA	TRBJ1-1	TGTGCCAGCTCAGTAAGGTCCCTGGGCACTGAAGCTTTCTTT	CASSVRSLGTEAFF
TRBV4-1	NA	NA	TRBJ2-2	TGCGCCAGCACTTCCGGGACCGCGAACACCGGGGAGCTGTTTTTT	CASTSGTANTGELFF
TRBV28	NA	NA	TRBJ1-4	TGTGCCAGCAGCCCGCCCGTAGGCGAAAAACTGTTTTTT	CASSPPVGEKLFF
TRBV7-2	NA	NA	TRBJ1-2	TGTGCCGAGAGTCTAGTTGGGGGGATATATGGCTACACCTTC	CAESLVGGIYGYTF
TRBV6-2/TRBV6-3	NA	NA	TRBJ1-3	TGTGCCAGCAGCCAAGGGGACGCAAGCGCCTCTGGAAACACCATATATTTT	CASSQGDASASGNTIYF
TRBV13	TRBD1	NA	TRBJ2-7	TGTGCCAGCAGCATTCGCCGGGACAGGGCCTACGAGCAGTACTTC	CASSIRRDRAYEQYF
TRBV28	TRBD1	NA	TRBJ2-7	TGTGCCAGCATCTTTACCGGGACAGGTCGATACGAGCAGTACTTC	CASIFTGTGRYEQYF
TRBV28	NA	once	TRBJ1-2	TGTGCCAGCAGTTTATCCGGGACCGCTCTAGGGGGCTACACCTTC	CASSLSGTALGGYTF
TRBV4-3	TRBD1	NA	TRBJ2-4	TGCGCCAGCAGCCAAGTGGGGACAGGGGGGGACATTCAGTACTTC	CASSQVGTGGDIQYF
TRBV27	NA	NA	TRBJ1-4	TGTGCCAGCAGTCGGGGGGCGGAGAATGAAAAACTGTTTTTT	CASSRGAENEKLFF
TRBV7-2	NA	NA	TRBJ2-7	TGTGCCAGCAGCTTAGTACGTCCCGAGGACGAGCAGTACTTC	CASSLVRPEDEQYF
TRBV19	NA	once	TRBJ1-3	TGTGCCAGTATCCCAATCGCCGGCATCCCCATCTCTGGAAACACCATATATTTT	CASIPIAGIPISGNTIYF
TRBV9	NA	NA	TRBJ2-1	TGTGCCAGCAGCACCTACAATGAGCAGTTCTTC	CASSTYNEQFF
TRBV6-2/TRBV6-3	TRBD1	NA	TRBJ1-1	TGTGCCAGCAGTTCCCGACAGGGAGGAACTGAAGCTTTCTTT	CASSSRQGGTEAFF
TRBV4-3	NA	NA	TRBJ1-6	TGCGCCAGCAGCCAAGAAGGCAGCTCCTATAATTCACCCCTCCACTTT	CASSQEGSSYNSPLHF
TRBV28	NA	few	TRBJ1-1	TGTGCCAGCAGTTGGGGGAACGGGAACACTGAAGCTTTCTTT	CASSWGNGNTEAFF
TRBV19	TRBD1	few	TRBJ2-5	TGTGCCAGTAGTTTCGACAGGGGCCTCCTTGAGACCCAGTACTTC	CASSFDRGLLETQYF
TRBV21-1	NA	NA	TRBJ1-1	TGTGCCAGCAGCACCCCCAGGGATACAGGGACCGGTAGGGGCACTGAAGCTTTCTTT	CASSTPRDTGTGRGTEAFF
TRBV10-3	TRBD1	NA	TRBJ2-2	TGTGCCATCAGGGGACAGGGGCGAACCGGGGAGCTGTTTTTT	CAIRGQGRTGELFF
TRBV15	TRBD1	NA	TRBJ1-2	TGTGCCACCAGCAGGAGACAGGGGGCATATAACTATGGCTACACCTTC	CATSRRQGAYNYGYTF
TRBV5-4	NA	NA	TRBJ2-2	TGTGCCAGCAGCTCTGGGACAAACGCGAACACCGGGGAGCTGTTTTTT	CASSSGTNANTGELFF